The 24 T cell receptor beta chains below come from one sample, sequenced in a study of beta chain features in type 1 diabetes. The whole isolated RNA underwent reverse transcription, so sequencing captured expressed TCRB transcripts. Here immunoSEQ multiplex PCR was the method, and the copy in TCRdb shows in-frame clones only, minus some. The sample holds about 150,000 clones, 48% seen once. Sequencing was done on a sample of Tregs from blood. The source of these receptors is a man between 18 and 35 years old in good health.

Here the CDR3 reads CASSFAGGEGVSQYF. The CDR3 DNA sequence: TGTGCCAGCAGCTTCGCGGGCGGGGAGGGCGTGAGCCAGTACTTC. The chain has TRBV11-2 and TRBJ2-5; 7 positions agree with TRBD2. This CDR3 is built from 15 residues. Germline V lookup: CDR1 SGHAT, CDR2 FQNNGV. The trim removed 3 bases at V and 10 bases at J, leaving 14 bases unmatched.

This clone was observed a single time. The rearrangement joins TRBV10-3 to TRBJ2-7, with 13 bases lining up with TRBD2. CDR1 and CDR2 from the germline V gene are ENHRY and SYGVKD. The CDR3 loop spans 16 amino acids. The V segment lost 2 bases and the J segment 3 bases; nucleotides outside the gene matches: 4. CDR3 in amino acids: CAISEGLAGENYEQYF. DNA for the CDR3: TGTGCCATCAGTGAGGGACTAGCGGGAGAGAACTACGAGCAGTACTTC.

The CDR3 is CASSPLAGGPSVTGELFF. The CDR3 coding sequence is TGTGCCAGCTCACCCCTAGCGGGAGGGCCGTCAGTCACCGGGGAGCTGTTTTTT. The J gene is TRBJ2-2, the V gene TRBV18; 12 bases align to TRBD2. Germline lookup yields CDR1 KGHSH and CDR2 LQKENI. V lost 3 bases to trimming and J lost 4 bases; unmatched junction nucleotides: 9. This CDR3 region has 18 residues.

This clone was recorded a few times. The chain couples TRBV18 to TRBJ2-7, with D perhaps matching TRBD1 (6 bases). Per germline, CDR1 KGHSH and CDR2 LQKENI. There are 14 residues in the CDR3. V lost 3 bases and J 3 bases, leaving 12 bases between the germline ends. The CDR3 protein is CASSPGQPDYEQYF. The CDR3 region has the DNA TGTGCCAGCTCACCCGGACAGCCAGACTACGAGCAGTACTTC.

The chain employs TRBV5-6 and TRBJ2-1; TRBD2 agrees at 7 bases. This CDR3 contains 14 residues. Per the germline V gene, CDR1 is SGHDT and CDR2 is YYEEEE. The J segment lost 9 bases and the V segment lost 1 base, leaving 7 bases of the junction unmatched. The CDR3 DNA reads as TGTGCCAGCAGCTTGTCTCTGGGGGGGAGTGAGCAGTTCTTC. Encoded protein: CASSLSLGGSEQFF.

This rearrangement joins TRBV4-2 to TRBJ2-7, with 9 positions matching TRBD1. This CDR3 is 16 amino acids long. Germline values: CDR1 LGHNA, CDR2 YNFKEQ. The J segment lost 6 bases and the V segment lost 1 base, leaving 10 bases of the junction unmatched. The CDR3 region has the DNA TGTGCCAGCAGCCAAGTCTGGACAGGGGATTCTGGCGAGCAGTACTTC. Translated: CASSQVWTGDSGEQYF.

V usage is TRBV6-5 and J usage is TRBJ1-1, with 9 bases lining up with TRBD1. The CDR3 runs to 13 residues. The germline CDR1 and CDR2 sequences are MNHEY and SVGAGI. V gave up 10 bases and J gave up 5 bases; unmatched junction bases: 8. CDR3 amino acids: CATHRGRFTEAFF. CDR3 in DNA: TGTGCCACACACAGGGGGCGATTTACTGAAGCTTTCTTT.

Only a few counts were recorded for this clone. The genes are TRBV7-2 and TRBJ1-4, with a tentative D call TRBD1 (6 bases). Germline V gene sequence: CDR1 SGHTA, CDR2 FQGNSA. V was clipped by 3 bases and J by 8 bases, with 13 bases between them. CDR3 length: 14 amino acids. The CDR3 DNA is TGTGCCAGCAGCTTTGGGGGCTCGAGGGAAAAACTGTTTTTT. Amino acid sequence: CASSFGGSREKLFF.

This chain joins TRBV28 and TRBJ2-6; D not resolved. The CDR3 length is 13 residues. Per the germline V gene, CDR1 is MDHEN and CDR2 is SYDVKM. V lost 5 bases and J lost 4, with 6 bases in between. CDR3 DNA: TGTGCCAGCAGTCTCTACGGGGCCAACGTCCTGACTTTC. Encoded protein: CASSLYGANVLTF.

In nucleotides, the CDR3 is TGTGCCAGCAGTTTACGGACTAGCGGGAGATGGGAGACCCAGTACTTC. Encoded protein: CASSLRTSGRWETQYF. This sequence joins TRBV27 and TRBJ2-5; 13 bases line up with TRBD2. From germline, CDR1 is MNHEY and CDR2 SMNVEV (reference sequence). This CDR3 comprises 16 residues. After removal of 2 bases from V and 5 bases from J, the junction contained 5 bases not matched to a gene.

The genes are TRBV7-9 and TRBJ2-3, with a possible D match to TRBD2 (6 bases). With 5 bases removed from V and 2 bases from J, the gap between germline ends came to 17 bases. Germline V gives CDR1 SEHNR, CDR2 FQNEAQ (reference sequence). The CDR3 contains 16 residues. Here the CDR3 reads CASSPGLPSLTDTQYF. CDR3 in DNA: TGTGCCAGCAGCCCGGGACTCCCCTCCCTCACAGATACGCAGTATTTT. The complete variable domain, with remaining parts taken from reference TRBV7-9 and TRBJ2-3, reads DTGVSQNPRHKITKRGQNVTFRCDPISEHNRLYWYRQTLGQGPEFLTYFQNEAQLEKSRLLSDRFSAERPKGSFSTLEIQRTEQGDSAMYLCASSPGLPSLTDTQYFGPGTRLTVL.

CDR3 nucleotide sequence: TGTGCCAGCAGTTACCCGGGACAGGGGAAGTACTTC. This encodes CASSYPGQGKYF. The V gene is TRBV6-6, the J gene TRBJ2-7, with 10 nucleotides matching TRBD1. The V gene end was trimmed by 2 bases and the J gene end by 11 bases; junction bases not matched to a gene: 3. This CDR3 contains 12 residues. Germline V CDR1 and CDR2: MNHNY, SVGAGI (reference sequence).

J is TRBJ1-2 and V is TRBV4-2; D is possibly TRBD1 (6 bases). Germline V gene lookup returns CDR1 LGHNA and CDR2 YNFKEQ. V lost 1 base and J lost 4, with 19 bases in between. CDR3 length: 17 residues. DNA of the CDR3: TGTGCCAGCAGCCAAGGACCGGCAGGGGCGCAGAGCTATGGCTACACCTTC. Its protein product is CASSQGPAGAQSYGYTF.

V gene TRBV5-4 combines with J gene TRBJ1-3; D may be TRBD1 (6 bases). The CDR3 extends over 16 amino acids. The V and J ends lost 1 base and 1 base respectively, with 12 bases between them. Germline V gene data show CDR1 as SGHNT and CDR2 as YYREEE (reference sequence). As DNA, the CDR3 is TGTGCCAGCAGCTTGTGGGGGCCTAGGTCTGGAAACACCATATATTTT. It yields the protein CASSLWGPRSGNTIYF. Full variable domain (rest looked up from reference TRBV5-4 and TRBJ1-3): ETGVTQSPTHLIKTRGQQVTLRCSSQSGHNTVSWYQQALGQGPQFIFQYYREEENGRGNFPPRFSGLQFPNYSSELNVNALELDDSALYLCASSLWGPRSGNTIYFGEGSWLTVV.

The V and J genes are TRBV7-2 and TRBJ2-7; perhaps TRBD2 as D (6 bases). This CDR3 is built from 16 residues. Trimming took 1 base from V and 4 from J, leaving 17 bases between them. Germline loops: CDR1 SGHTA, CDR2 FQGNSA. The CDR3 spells CASSLVVGRDPYEQYF. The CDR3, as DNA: TGTGCCAGCAGCTTAGTGGTGGGGCGGGATCCTTACGAGCAGTACTTC. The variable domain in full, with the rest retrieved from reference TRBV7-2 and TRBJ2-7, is GAGVSQSPSNKVTEKGKDVELRCDPISGHTALYWYRQSLGQGLEFLIYFQGNSAPDKSGLPSDRFSAERTGGSVSTLTIQRTQQEDSAVYLCASSLVVGRDPYEQYFGPGTRLTVT.

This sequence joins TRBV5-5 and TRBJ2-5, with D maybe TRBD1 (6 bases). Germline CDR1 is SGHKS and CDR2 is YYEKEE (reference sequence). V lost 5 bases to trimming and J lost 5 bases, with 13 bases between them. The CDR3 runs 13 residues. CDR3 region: CASRPGVRETQYF. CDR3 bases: TGTGCCAGCAGGCCAGGGGTTCGGGAGACCCAGTACTTC.

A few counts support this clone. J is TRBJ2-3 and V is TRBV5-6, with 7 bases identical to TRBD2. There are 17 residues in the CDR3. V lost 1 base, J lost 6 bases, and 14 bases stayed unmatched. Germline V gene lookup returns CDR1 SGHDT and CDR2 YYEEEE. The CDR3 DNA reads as TGTGCCAGCAGCTTGAGATTCGGGGGGACCGCTTGGGATACGCAGTATTTT. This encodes CASSLRFGGTAWDTQYF.

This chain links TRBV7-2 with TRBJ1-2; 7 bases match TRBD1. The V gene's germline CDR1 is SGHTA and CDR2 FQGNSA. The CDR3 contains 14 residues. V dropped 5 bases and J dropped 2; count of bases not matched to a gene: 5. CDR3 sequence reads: CASSAGQQNYGYTF. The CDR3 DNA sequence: TGTGCCAGCAGCGCGGGACAGCAAAACTATGGCTACACCTTC.

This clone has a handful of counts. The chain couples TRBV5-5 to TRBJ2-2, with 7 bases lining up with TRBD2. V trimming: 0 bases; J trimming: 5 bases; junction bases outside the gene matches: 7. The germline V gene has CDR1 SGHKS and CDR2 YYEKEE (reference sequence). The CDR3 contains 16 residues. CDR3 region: CASSLAGAGLTGELFF. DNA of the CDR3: TGTGCCAGCAGCTTGGCGGGAGCGGGGTTAACCGGGGAGCTGTTTTTT.

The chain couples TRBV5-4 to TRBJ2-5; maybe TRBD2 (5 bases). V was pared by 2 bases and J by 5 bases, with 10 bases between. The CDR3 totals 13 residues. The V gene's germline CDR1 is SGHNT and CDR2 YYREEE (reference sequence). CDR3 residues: CASSLYSGETQYF. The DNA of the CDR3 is TGTGCCAGCAGCTTATACTCGGGGGAGACCCAGTACTTC.

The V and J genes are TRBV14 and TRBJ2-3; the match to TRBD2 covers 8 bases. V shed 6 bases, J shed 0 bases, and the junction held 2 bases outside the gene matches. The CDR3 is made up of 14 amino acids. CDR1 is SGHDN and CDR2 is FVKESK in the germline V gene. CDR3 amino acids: CASRGLASTDTQYF. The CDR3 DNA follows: TGTGCCAGCAGAGGACTAGCTAGCACAGATACGCAGTATTTT.

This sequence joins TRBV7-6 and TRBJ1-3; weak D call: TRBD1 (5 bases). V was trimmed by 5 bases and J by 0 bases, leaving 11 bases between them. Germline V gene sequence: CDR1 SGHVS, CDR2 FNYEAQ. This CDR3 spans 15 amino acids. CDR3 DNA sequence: TGTGCCAGCAGCGCCGCAGGGTACTCTGGAAACACCATATATTTT. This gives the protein CASSAAGYSGNTIYF.

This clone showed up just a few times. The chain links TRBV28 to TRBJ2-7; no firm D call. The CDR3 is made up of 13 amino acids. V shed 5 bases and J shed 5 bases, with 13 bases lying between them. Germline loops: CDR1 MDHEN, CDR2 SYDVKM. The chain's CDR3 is CASSPGLIHEQYF. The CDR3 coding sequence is TGTGCCAGCAGTCCCGGTCTAATCCACGAGCAGTACTTC. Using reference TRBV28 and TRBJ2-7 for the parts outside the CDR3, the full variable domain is DVKVTQSSRYLVKRTGEKVFLECVQDMDHENMFWYRQDPGLGLRLIYFSYDVKMKEKGDIPEGYSVSREKKERFSLILESASTNQTSMYLCASSPGLIHEQYFGPGTRLTVT.

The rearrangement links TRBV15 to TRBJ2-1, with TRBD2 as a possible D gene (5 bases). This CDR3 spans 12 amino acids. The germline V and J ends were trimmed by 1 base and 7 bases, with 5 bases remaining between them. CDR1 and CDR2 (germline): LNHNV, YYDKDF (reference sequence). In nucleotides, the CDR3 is TGTGCCACCAGCAGAGCGGGGAATGAGCAGTTCTTC. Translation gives CATSRAGNEQFF.